This TCR beta chain was captured in a study of T-cell reconstitution after alpha-beta-depleted transplantation in children. The V and J ends lost 3 bases and 2 bases respectively, with 12 bases between them. Germline CDR1 and CDR2: SGHDT and YYEEEE. This CDR3 has 15 amino acids. Preparation of the TCRbeta library was carried out with unique molecular identifiers. TCRdb passed the PCR reads through MiXCR, listing each CDR3 protein once. The sample carries approximately 490,000 distinct CDR3 sequences, around 13% recorded once. This clonotype was seen a handful of times. The sample consisted of PBMCs from the stem cell graft donor, taken from the stem cell graft. V is TRBV5-6 and J is TRBJ1-3; tentatively, D is TRBD1 (6 bases). The receptor's source is a human donor who donated a stem cell graft to a child with combined immunodeficiency. The CDR3 DNA sequence: TGTGCCAGCAGCTATACCGGGGGCCCTGGAAACACCATATATTTT. It encodes CASSYTGGPGNTIYF.